Following are 19 T cell receptor beta chains from one sample sequenced in a study of blood T cell repertoires in COVID-19 (dated by TCRdb to the early 2020s). The library came from the immunoSEQ multiplex PCR assay. This immuneACCESS table, as held by TCRdb, lists in-frame sequences with V and J called but not all clones. Of the missing ones, under half trace to an unresolved V gene in checked studies; the others have no known cause. For this sample the table gives over 130,000 clones, of which approximately 85% were detected only once. About 3.7% of the sample belongs to the ten largest clones. Sequencing was done on a sample of PBMCs or T cells enriched from blood (not recorded which). These receptors all stem from a woman aged 45-65 years with acute COVID-19.

This clone came up once. This sequence joins TRBV4-1 and TRBJ2-2; D might be TRBD1 (6 bases). This CDR3 comprises 16 residues. Germline assignment: CDR1 MGHRA and CDR2 YSYEKL. Trimming left V 4 bases short and J 4 bases short, with 16 bases between. The CDR3 region is CASSPGALGGTGELFF. The CDR3 nucleotides read TGCGCCAGCAGCCCTGGGGCACTAGGGGGCACCGGGGAGCTGTTTTTT.

The chain combines TRBV25-1 with TRBJ2-7; possibly TRBD2 for D (7 bases). V shed 3 bases and J shed 2 bases, with 14 bases lying between them. The CDR3 runs 15 residues. CDR1 and CDR2 (germline): MGHDK, SYGVNS. DNA of the CDR3: TGTGCCAGCAGTGATAGGGGGGGGCCGCCCTACGAGCAGTACTTC. Residues: CASSDRGGPPYEQYF.

V and J are TRBV4-2 and TRBJ2-7; 7 bases match TRBD2. In germline, CDR1 is LGHNA, CDR2 YNFKEQ. V trimming: 0 bases; J trimming: 0 bases; junction bases outside the gene matches: 5. The CDR3 covers 16 residues. The CDR3 protein is CASSQDGEGSSYEQYF. CDR3 in DNA: TGTGCCAGCAGCCAAGATGGGGAGGGGAGCTCCTACGAGCAGTACTTC.

The J gene is TRBJ2-6, the V gene TRBV4-1, with TRBD1 matching over 7 bases. J was trimmed by 4 bases and V by 2 bases; bases with no gene match: 11. Germline V CDR1 and CDR2: MGHRA, YSYEKL. The length of the CDR3 is 18 residues. The CDR3 here is CASSQLGQSRIGANVLTF. The CDR3 DNA is TGCGCCAGCAGCCAACTGGGACAGTCCAGGATAGGGGCCAACGTCCTGACTTTC.

The CDR3 reads CASSRAPLYTGELFF. The CDR3 region has the DNA TGTGCCAGCAGCCGCGCTCCCTTATACACCGGGGAGCTGTTTTTT. V and J are TRBV14 and TRBJ2-2, with no clear D. CDR1 is SGHDN, CDR2 FVKESK, per germline. V lost 4 bases and J 3 bases, leaving 12 bases between the germline ends. This CDR3 region has 15 residues. Combining the CDR3 with reference TRBV14 and TRBJ2-2 gives the whole variable domain EAGVTQFPSHSVIEKGQTVTLRCDPISGHDNLYWYRRVMGKEIKFLLHFVKESKQDESGMPNNRFLAERTGGTYSTLKVQPAELEDSGVYFCASSRAPLYTGELFFGEGSRLTVL.

The chain uses TRBV7-8 and TRBJ2-3, with TRBD1 as a possible D gene (6 bases). The CDR3 contains 15 residues. V was clipped by 2 bases and J by 1 base, with 10 bases between them. The germline V gene has CDR1 SGHVS and CDR2 FQNEAQ. The CDR3 region is CASSLFQGRTDTQYF. The CDR3 coding sequence is TGTGCCAGCAGCTTATTTCAGGGGCGCACAGATACGCAGTATTTT.

The V gene is TRBV5-1, the J gene TRBJ1-2; 7 nucleotides line up with TRBD1. In germline, CDR1 is SGHRS, CDR2 YFSETQ. Losses at the gene ends were 4 bases for V and 2 bases for J; bases not matched to a gene: 23. The CDR3 consists of 20 residues. The CDR3 DNA sequence: TGCGCCAGCAGCCAAAAAGCCGGGGGAGCTGTACAGGGGCCGAACTATGGCTACACCTTC. Translated: CASSQKAGGAVQGPNYGYTF.

The J gene is TRBJ2-7, the V gene TRBV7-2, with D possibly being TRBD2 (5 bases). Germline CDR1 and CDR2: SGHTA and FQGNSA. This CDR3 has 14 amino acids. V was shortened by 2 bases and J by 0 bases, with 8 bases between the two germline ends. The DNA of the CDR3 is TGTGCCAGCAGCTTACGACGGGACTCCTACGAGCAGTACTTC. Protein: CASSLRRDSYEQYF.

V and J are TRBV6-2 or TRBV6-3 and TRBJ1-2; D gene unclear. The CDR3 totals 14 residues. CDR1 and CDR2 from the germline V gene are MNHEY and SVGEGT. The V and J ends lost 4 bases and 4 bases respectively, with 13 bases between them. Here the CDR3 reads CASSSHSSGYGYTF. In DNA form, the CDR3 reads TGTGCCAGCAGTTCACACAGTTCTGGCTATGGCTACACCTTC.

The V and J genes are TRBV7-9 and TRBJ2-1; 14 nucleotides agree with TRBD2. The CDR3 runs to 17 residues. Per germline, CDR1 SEHNR and CDR2 FQNEAQ (reference sequence). V shed 5 bases, J shed 4 bases, and the junction held 7 bases outside the gene matches. The CDR3 spells CASSLGLAGARYNEQFF. As DNA, the CDR3 is TGTGCCAGCAGCCTGGGACTAGCGGGGGCAAGGTACAATGAGCAGTTCTTC.

This clone was counted only a few times. V is TRBV10-1 and J is TRBJ1-5, with a tentative D call TRBD1 (6 bases). V was cut by 2 bases and J by 1 base, with 9 bases left in between. The CDR3 runs 15 residues. Germline V gene lookup returns CDR1 WNHNN and CDR2 SYGVQD (reference sequence). CDR3 DNA sequence: TGCGCCAGCAGTGAGGTTACAGGGAGCAATCAGCCCCAGCATTTT. The encoded protein is CASSEVTGSNQPQHF.

The rearrangement uses TRBV5-1 and TRBJ2-1; D not certain. Germline lookup yields CDR1 SGHRS and CDR2 YFSETQ. The CDR3 contains 15 residues. The V and J ends lost 1 base and 0 bases respectively, with 8 bases between them. CDR3 sequence: CASSLTPGSYNEQFF. The CDR3 DNA is TGCGCCAGCAGCTTGACGCCGGGCTCCTACAATGAGCAGTTCTTC.

The V call is TRBV7-8, the J call TRBJ1-1, with 8 bases matching TRBD1. V dropped 5 bases and J dropped 5; count of bases not matched to a gene: 10. CDR1 and CDR2 (germline): SGHVS, FQNEAQ. The CDR3 has 15 amino acids. In DNA, the CDR3 is TGTGCCAGCAGCGGAGGTCAGGGGGCCGGGACTGAAGCTTTCTTT. Translated, it gives CASSGGQGAGTEAFF.

The gene calls are TRBV7-2 and TRBJ2-3; tentative D call: TRBD1 (6 bases). Germline CDR1 SGHTA, CDR2 FQGNSA. The CDR3 spans 15 residues. V was pared by 2 bases and J by 0 bases, with 9 bases between. The CDR3 protein is CASSLNRESTDTQYF. The CDR3, as DNA: TGTGCCAGCAGCTTAAACAGGGAGAGCACAGATACGCAGTATTTT. Filled out from reference TRBV7-2 and TRBJ2-3, the complete variable domain reads GAGVSQSPSNKVTEKGKDVELRCDPISGHTALYWYRQSLGQGLEFLIYFQGNSAPDKSGLPSDRFSAERTGGSVSTLTIQRTQQEDSAVYLCASSLNRESTDTQYFGPGTRLTVL.

The J gene is TRBJ2-1, the V gene TRBV19; no reliable D call. The CDR3 loop spans 15 amino acids. V was cut by 5 bases and J by 7 bases, with 18 bases left in between. CDR1 is LNHDA and CDR2 is SQIVND in the germline V gene (reference sequence). The CDR3 DNA sequence: TGTGCCAGTAGTGCCCGGAGTAGTGGGTGGAATGAGCAGTTCTTC. It specifies CASSARSSGWNEQFF.

The CDR3 spells CASSPQGGNTEAFF. The CDR3 nucleotides are TGTGCCAGCAGCCCCCAAGGGGGGAACACTGAAGCTTTCTTT. The chain recombines TRBV11-3 with TRBJ1-1, with D tentatively TRBD1 (6 bases). CDR1 and CDR2 from the germline V gene are SGHNT and YENEEA. This CDR3 is 14 amino acids long. Between the trimmed V and J ends, which lost 5 bases and 1 base, there was a span of 11 bases.

The rearrangement joins TRBV5-1 to TRBJ1-1; possibly TRBD1 for D (5 bases). V shed 1 base and J shed 0 bases, with 10 bases lying between them. This CDR3 region has 15 residues. Germline-derived CDR1 and CDR2 are SGHRS and YFSETQ. This CDR3 reads CASSLRVGVNTEAFF. Written as DNA, the CDR3 is TGCGCCAGCAGCTTGAGGGTAGGGGTGAACACTGAAGCTTTCTTT.

The chain has TRBV5-6 and TRBJ2-3; 9 nucleotides match TRBD1. The V gene end was trimmed by 2 bases and the J gene end by 4 bases; junction bases not matched to a gene: 5. This CDR3 comprises 15 residues. The V gene's germline CDR1 is SGHDT and CDR2 YYEEEE. CDR3: CASSLTGGVPDTQYF. CDR3 DNA: TGTGCCAGCAGCTTAACAGGGGGCGTTCCAGATACGCAGTATTTT.

The chain combines TRBV7-2 with TRBJ2-7; the match to TRBD1 covers 8 bases. This CDR3 region has 13 residues. The J segment lost 4 bases and the V segment lost 5 bases, leaving 4 bases of the junction unmatched. The V gene's germline CDR1 is SGHTA and CDR2 FQGNSA. CDR3 DNA: TGTGCCAGCAGCGCCGGGACAGGATACGAGCAGTACTTC. Translated, it gives CASSAGTGYEQYF.